This T cell receptor (beta chain) was sequenced in a study of CD8 T cells in Susac syndrome. Trimming left V 7 bases short and J 9 bases short, with 9 bases between. Germline V gene lookup returns CDR1 SQVTM and CDR2 ANQGSEA. This CDR3 spans 9 amino acids. Random hexamers were used to reverse transcribe the RNA input (about 0.45 to 1 ug). TCRdb re-called the immunoSEQ multiplex PCR reads with MiXCR, one entry per CDR3 protein. The sample includes under 200,000 distinct CDR3 sequences, 85% to 95% seen only once; the top ten take approximately 0.1%. The TCR originated in a human donor in good health. This chain uses TRBV29-1 with TRBJ1-2, with a tentative D call TRBD1 (5 bases). Sequenced input: CD4+ T cells from PBMCs. The CDR3 protein is CSEDRSYTF. The CDR3 region has the DNA TGCAGCGAAGACAGAAGCTACACCTTC.